This is a list of T cell receptor beta chains from one sample in a study of T cell responses to AZD1222 COVID-19 vaccine. Assay used: immunoSEQ multiplex PCR; TCRdb lists only in-frame clones, some missing. The data show 90,000 to 150,000 clones, with around 85% seen just once and 9% to 9.5% held by the top ten. Source: peripheral blood, taken on day 0 of AZD1222 vaccination. All receptors come from an adult in good health. Both conserved end residues are part of each CDR3.

len | v_gene | CDR3aa
14 | TRBV2 | CASSLTERNSPLHF
14 | TRBV5-4 | CASRRPGPNTEAFF
13 | TRBV3-1/TRBV3-2 | CASGTGGWETQYF
16 | TRBV7-2 | CASSLASGTLPYEQYF
14 | TRBV9 | CASSVSETKETQYF
12 | TRBV7-9 | CASSYGTYTQYF
13 | TRBV7-3 | CASSLGDLTEAFF
13 | TRBV27 | CASSLKPSYEQYF
14 | TRBV5-1 | CASSFQGLGETQYF
15 | TRBV10-3 | CAISESQERNQPQHF
14 | TRBV5-6 | CASSFLSSYYGYTF
15 | TRBV5-6 | CASSKTGVDYYGYTF
14 | TRBV6-5 | CASSYSRGRGELFF
15 | TRBV6-5 | CASPRGHYPADTQYF
18 | TRBV4-2 | CASSQERTSGTHTDTQYF
15 | TRBV9 | CASSEGGSTNYGYTF
16 | TRBV5-6 | CASSFGTGRGWVKLFF
13 | TRBV2 | CASSEGWVETQYF
15 | TRBV6-5 | CASKVLEGKKYGYTF